This TCR beta chain originates from a study of blood T cells in healthy people across ages. The CDR3 runs 15 residues. Trimming took 0 bases from V and 3 from J, leaving 10 bases between them. The V gene's germline CDR1 is MNHEY and CDR2 SMNVEV (reference sequence). This clonotype was seen a few times. Then a second PCR, running about 6 to 12 cycles, was carried out with a sample-barcoded 5' primer and a J-beta primer mix. Using its own MiXCR run on the 5' RACE reads, TCRdb lists one record per CDR3 protein. The sample records 600,000 to 850,000 distinct CDR3 sequences, 43% being singletons. The V call is TRBV27, the J call TRBJ2-3; a possible D gene is TRBD1 (5 bases). The clonotype comes from a woman between 55 and 75 years old in good health. Sequenced material: blood. The CDR3 nucleotides are TGTGCCAGCAGTTTATCGTACCAGGGAACAGATACGCAGTATTTT. Residues: CASSLSYQGTDTQYF.